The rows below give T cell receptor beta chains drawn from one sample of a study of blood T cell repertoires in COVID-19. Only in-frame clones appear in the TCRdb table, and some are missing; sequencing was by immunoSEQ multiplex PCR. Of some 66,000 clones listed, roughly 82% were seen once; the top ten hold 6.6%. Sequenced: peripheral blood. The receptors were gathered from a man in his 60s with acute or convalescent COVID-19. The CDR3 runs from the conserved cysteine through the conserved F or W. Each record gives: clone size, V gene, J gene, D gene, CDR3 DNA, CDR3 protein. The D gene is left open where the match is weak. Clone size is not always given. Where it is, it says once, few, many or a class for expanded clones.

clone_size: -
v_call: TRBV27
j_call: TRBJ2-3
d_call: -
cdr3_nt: TGTGCCAGCAGTTCCCAGACTAGGATCCAAGGACTAGATACGCAGTATTTT
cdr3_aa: CASSSQTRIQGLDTQYF

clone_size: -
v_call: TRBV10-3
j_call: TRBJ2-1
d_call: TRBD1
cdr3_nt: TGTGCCATCAGTGGGTTTGTGACAGGGAACAATGAGCAGTTCTTC
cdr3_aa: CAISGFVTGNNEQFF

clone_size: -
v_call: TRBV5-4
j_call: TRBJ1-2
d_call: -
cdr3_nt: TGTGCCAGCAGCCCCGGGGGAGGGGGTGCCTATGGCTACACCTTC
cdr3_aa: CASSPGGGGAYGYTF

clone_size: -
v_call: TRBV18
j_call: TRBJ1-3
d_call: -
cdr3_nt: TGTGCCAGCTCACCACCGGCGGGGTCTGGAAACACCATATATTTT
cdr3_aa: CASSPPAGSGNTIYF

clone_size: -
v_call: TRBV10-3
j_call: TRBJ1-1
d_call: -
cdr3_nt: TGTGCCATCAGCCTCAGGGGCGACACTGAAGCTTTCTTT
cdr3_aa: CAISLRGDTEAFF

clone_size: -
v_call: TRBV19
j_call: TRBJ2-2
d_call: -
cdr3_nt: TGTGCCAGTATTGCAACGGCGAACACCGGGGAGCTGTTTTTT
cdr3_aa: CASIATANTGELFF

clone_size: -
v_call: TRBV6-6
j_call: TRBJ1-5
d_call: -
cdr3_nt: TGTGCCAGCATGCTCGGGCAGGGTCGGAGCAATCAGCCCCAGCATTTT
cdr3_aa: CASMLGQGRSNQPQHF

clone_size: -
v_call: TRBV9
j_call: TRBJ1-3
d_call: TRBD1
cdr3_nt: TGTGCCAGCAGTTCGGGACAGGGGCTCGGAAACACCATATATTTT
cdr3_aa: CASSSGQGLGNTIYF

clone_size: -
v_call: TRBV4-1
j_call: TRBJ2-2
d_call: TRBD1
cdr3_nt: TGCGCCAGCAGCCAACACAGGGGGCGAAACACCGGGGAGCTGTTTTTT
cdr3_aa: CASSQHRGRNTGELFF

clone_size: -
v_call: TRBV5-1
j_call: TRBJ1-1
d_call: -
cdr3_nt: TGCGCCAGCAGCGAATCGGGGGGTTACACTGAAGCTTTCTTT
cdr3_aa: CASSESGGYTEAFF

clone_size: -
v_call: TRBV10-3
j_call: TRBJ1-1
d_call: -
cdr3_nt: TGTGCCATCAGTGAGTCGTATGAAGCTTTCTTT
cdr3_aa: CAISESYEAFF

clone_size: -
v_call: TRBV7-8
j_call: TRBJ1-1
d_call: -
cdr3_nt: TGTGCCAGCAGCCCTAGAACAGGGCAAACTGAAGCTTTCTTT
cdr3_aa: CASSPRTGQTEAFF

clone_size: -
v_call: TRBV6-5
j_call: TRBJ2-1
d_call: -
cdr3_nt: TGTGCCAGCAGTTACTCCGGGACACGGAATGAGCAGTTCTTC
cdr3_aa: CASSYSGTRNEQFF

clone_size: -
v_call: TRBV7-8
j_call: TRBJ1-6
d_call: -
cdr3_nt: TGTGCCAGCAGCCGGACAGTCCTCCAGAGCTCCTATAATTCACCCCTCCACTTT
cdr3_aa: CASSRTVLQSSYNSPLHF

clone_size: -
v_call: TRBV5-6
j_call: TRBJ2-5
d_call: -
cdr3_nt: TGTGCCAGCAGCCGTGGCCAAGAAGAGACCCAGTACTTC
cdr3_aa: CASSRGQEETQYF

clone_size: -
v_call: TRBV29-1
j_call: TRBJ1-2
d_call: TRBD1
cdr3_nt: TGCAGCGTTGCGGGACAGGGGCCTAACTATGGCTACACCTTC
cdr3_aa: CSVAGQGPNYGYTF

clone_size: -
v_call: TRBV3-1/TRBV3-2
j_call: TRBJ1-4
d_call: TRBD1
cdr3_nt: TGTGCCAGCAGCCAACAGGACAGGGTTAATGAAAAACTGTTTTTT
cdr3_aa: CASSQQDRVNEKLFF

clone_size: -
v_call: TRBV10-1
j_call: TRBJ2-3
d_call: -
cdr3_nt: TGCGCCAGCAGTGAGCGGGCGGGGGCCTACACAGATACGCAGTATTTT
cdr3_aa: CASSERAGAYTDTQYF

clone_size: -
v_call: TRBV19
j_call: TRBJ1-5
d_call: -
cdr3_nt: TGTGCCAGTAGTATAAGCGGGGGTCGGAGCAATCAGCCCCAGCATTTT
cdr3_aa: CASSISGGRSNQPQHF

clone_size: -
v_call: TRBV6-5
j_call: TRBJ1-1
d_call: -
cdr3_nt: TGTGCCAGCAGTTACTCCTATATGAACACTGAAGCTTTCTTT
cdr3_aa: CASSYSYMNTEAFF

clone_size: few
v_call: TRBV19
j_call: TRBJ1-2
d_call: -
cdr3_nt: TGTGCCAGTAGGCCCGACGGCGGGATCTATGGCTACACCTTC
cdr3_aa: CASRPDGGIYGYTF

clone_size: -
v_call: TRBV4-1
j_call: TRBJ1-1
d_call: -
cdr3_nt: TGCGCCAGCAGCCAAGGTCCCGGACAGTTGAACACTGAAGCTTTCTTT
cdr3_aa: CASSQGPGQLNTEAFF

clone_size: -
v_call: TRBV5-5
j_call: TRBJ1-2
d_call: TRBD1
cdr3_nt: TGTGCCAGCAAAAGAGGACAGGGGGCGCTTGGCTACACCTTC
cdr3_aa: CASKRGQGALGYTF

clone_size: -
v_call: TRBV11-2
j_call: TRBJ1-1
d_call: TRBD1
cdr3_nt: TGTGCCAGCAGCCTCGGACAGGGGCACACTGAAGCTTTCTTT
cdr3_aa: CASSLGQGHTEAFF

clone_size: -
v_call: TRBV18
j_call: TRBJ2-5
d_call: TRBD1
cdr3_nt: TGTGCCAGCTCACCACGCAGGACAGGGGGCACCGGGGAGACCCAGTACTTC
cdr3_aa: CASSPRRTGGTGETQYF

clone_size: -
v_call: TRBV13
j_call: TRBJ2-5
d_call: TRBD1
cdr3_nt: TGTGCCAGCAGCATGAGGGACTCGACAGGGGAGGAGACCCAGTACTTC
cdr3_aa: CASSMRDSTGEETQYF

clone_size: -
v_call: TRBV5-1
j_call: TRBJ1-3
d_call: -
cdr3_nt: TGCGCCAGCAGCTTAAACTCACGAGGAAACACCATATATTTT
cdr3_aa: CASSLNSRGNTIYF

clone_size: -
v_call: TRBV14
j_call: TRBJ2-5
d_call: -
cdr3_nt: TGTGCCAGCAGCCAAGTTGACCTCGGGCAAGAGACCCAGTACTTC
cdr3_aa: CASSQVDLGQETQYF

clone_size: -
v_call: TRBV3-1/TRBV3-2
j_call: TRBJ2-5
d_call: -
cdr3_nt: TGTGCCAGCAGCCAACGGCTTGAGGAGGGTCAGACCCAGTACTTC
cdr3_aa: CASSQRLEEGQTQYF

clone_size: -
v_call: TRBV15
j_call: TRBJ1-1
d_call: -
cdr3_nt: TGTGCCACCAGCATAGTTAAGAGCAAAAACACTGAAGCTTTCTTT
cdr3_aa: CATSIVKSKNTEAFF

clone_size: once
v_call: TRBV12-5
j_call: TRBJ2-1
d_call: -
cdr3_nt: TGTGCTAGTGGCGGTAGCGGTACCTACAATGAGCAGTTCTTC
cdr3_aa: CASGGSGTYNEQFF

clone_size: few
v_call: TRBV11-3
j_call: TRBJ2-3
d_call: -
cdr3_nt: TGTGCCAGCAGCTCTAAGACAGGATATACGCAGTATTTT
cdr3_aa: CASSSKTGYTQYF

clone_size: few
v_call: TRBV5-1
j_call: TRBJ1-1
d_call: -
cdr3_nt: TGCGCCAGCGATAACAGACCCTTGAACACTGAAGCTTTCTTT
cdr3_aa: CASDNRPLNTEAFF

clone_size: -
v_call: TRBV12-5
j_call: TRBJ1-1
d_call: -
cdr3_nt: TGTGCTAGTGGCCGGTACGGGTACACTGAAGCTTTCTTT
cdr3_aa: CASGRYGYTEAFF

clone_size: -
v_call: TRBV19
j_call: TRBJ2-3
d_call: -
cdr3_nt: TGTGCCAGTAGCACCGAGACAGGTTACGCGCAGTATTTT
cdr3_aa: CASSTETGYAQYF

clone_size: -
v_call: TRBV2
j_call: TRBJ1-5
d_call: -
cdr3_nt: TGTGCCAGCAGTGGAGATGCTCAGCCCCAGCATTTT
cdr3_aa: CASSGDAQPQHF

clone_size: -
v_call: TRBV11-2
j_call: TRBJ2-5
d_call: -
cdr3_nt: TGTGCCAGCAGCTTTCTGCGGCGGGAGACCCAGTACTTC
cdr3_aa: CASSFLRRETQYF

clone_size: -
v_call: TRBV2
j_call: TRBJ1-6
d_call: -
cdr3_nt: TGTGCCAGCAGTGGCCAGGGGAGTATCAATAATTCACCCCTCCACTTT
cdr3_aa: CASSGQGSINNSPLHF

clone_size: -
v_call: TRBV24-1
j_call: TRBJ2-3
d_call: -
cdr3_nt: TGTGCCACCAGTGATTCAACGGTGAGCACAGATACGCAGTATTTT
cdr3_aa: CATSDSTVSTDTQYF

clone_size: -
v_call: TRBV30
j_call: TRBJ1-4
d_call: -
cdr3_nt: TGTGTTGTTTATGCAACTAATGAAAAACTGTTTTTT
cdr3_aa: CVVYATNEKLFF

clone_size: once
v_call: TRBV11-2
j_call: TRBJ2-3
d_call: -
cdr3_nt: TGTGCCAGCAGCTTAATGGAGGGGTTGGGCACAGATACGCAGTATTTT
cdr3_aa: CASSLMEGLGTDTQYF

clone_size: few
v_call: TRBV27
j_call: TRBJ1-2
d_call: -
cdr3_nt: TGTGCCAGCAGTCCCGAGGCCAGGGCTTATGGCTACACCTTC
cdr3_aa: CASSPEARAYGYTF

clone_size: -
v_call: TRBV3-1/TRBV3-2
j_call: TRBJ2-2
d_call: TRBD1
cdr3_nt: TGTGCCAGCAGTCCCACCGGGACAGGGAGAACCGGGGAGCTGTTTTTT
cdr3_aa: CASSPTGTGRTGELFF

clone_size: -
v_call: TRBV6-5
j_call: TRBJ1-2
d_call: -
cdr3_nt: TGTGCCAGCAGTTATGGGAGGAGGGACTATGGCTACACCTTC
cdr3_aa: CASSYGRRDYGYTF

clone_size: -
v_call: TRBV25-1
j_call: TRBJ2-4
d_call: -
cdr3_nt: TGTGCCAGCAGTGATTCGGGGGCCAAAAACATTCAGTACTTC
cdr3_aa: CASSDSGAKNIQYF

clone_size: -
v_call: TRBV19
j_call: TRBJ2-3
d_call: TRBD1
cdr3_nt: TGTGCCAGTAGTGAGACAGGGGCGGATACGCAGTATTTT
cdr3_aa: CASSETGADTQYF

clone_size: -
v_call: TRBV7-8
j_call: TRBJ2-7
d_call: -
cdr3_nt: TGTGCCAGCAGCCCTACCCCACTCGGGGGCTACGAGCAGTACTTC
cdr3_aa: CASSPTPLGGYEQYF

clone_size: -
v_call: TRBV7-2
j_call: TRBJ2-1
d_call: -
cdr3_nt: TGTGCCAGCAGCTTAGCGGGCGGACTATACAATGAGCAGTTCTTC
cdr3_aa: CASSLAGGLYNEQFF

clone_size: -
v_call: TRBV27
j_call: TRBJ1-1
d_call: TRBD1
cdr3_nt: TGTGCCAGCAGTTTATCCCACAGGGGATGGACTGAAGCTTTCTTT
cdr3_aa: CASSLSHRGWTEAFF

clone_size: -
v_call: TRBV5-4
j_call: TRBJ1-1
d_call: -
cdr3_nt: TGTGCCAGCAGCTCCAATGCAGGGGTGAACACTGAAGCTTTCTTT
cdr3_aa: CASSSNAGVNTEAFF

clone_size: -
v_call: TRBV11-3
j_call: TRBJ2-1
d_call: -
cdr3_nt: TGTGCCAGCAGCTTAAAGGGGGAGCAGTTCTTC
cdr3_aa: CASSLKGEQFF

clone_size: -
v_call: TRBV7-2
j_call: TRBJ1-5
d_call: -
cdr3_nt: TGTGCCAGCAGCTTAGTGGCGGGTAGGGGCAATCAGCCCCAGCATTTT
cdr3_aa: CASSLVAGRGNQPQHF

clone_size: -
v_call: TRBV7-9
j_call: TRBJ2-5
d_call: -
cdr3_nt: TGTGCCAGCAGCTTAGGGGTGAGCGTGCGGGGAGAGACCCAGTACTTC
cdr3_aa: CASSLGVSVRGETQYF

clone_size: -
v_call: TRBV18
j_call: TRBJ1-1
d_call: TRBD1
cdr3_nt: TGTGCCAGCTCACCCTTGACAGGGGAGTTCACTGAAGCTTTCTTT
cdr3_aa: CASSPLTGEFTEAFF

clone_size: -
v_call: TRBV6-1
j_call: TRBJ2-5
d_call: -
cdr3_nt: TGTGCCAGCAGTGACCGCAGACTAGTGGAGACCCAGTACTTC
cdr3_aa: CASSDRRLVETQYF